This T cell receptor beta chain came from a study of identical twins. Study observations and caveats: The models systematically underestimated how much out-of-frame TCR alpha was shared in monozygotic twins.

V shed 6 bases and J shed 2 bases, with 8 bases lying between them. This CDR3 is built from 12 residues. Germline CDR1 SGHDN, CDR2 FVKESK. On this clonotype: No antigen is known for it.

With template switching, a universal primer site was added, and the cDNA carried unique molecular identifiers. TCRdb passed the 5' RACE reads through MiXCR, listing each CDR3 protein once. The sample carries about 200,000 distinct CDR3 sequences, around 10% recorded once. The sample was memory (CD45RO+) T cells sorted from blood. The TCR was taken from a young woman in good health. The chain couples TRBV14 to TRBJ2-7; D is undetermined. The chain's CDR3 is CASSRLPYEQYF. Written as DNA, the CDR3 is TGTGCCAGCAGTAGGCTGCCCTACGAGCAGTACTTC. Full variable domain (remainder filled in from reference TRBV14 and TRBJ2-7): EAGVTQFPSHSVIEKGQTVTLRCDPISGHDNLYWYRRVMGKEIKFLLHFVKESKQDESGMPNNRFLAERTGGTYSTLKVQPAELEDSGVYFCASSRLPYEQYFGPGTRLTVT.